These 9 T cell receptor beta chains originate from one sample sequenced in a study of regulatory T cells in long-lasting Graves disease. HTBI primers from iRepertoire and Arm-PCR of CDR3 regions yielded the TCR beta libraries. TCRdb analysed the multiplex PCR reads with MiXCR anew, one entry per CDR3 protein. The sample contains approximately 470,000 distinct CDR3 sequences, under 20% of which appear only once. Time point here: newly diagnosed GD, antithyroid drugs for less than 3 months. Extracted RNA from PBMCs served as the source of the TCR library. Separately, the same data were catalogued under a study of T cells in Graves' hyperthyroidism and ophthalmopathy.

Sequencing was performed on peripheral blood mononuclear cells (PBMCs), taken at new diagnosis, from a patient treated with antithyroid drugs. The receptors were gathered from a man between 40 and 49 years old with Graves disease.

V usage is TRBV20-1 and J usage is TRBJ2-7, with 9 bases identical to TRBD2. Trimming cost V 3 bases and J 0 bases; bases outside gene matches: 3. CDR1 is DFQATT, CDR2 SNEGSKA, per germline (reference sequence). The CDR3 spans 14 residues. CDR3 sequence reads: CSARISGSSYEQYF. As DNA, the CDR3 is TGCAGTGCTAGGATTAGCGGGAGCTCCTACGAGCAGTACTTC.

This clonotype was seen more than once but under ten times. The J gene is TRBJ2-1, the V gene TRBV7-9; a weak D match, TRBD1 (6 bases). Looked up from germline, CDR1 is SEHNR and CDR2 is FQNEAQ (reference sequence). Trimming pared 1 base from V and 7 bases from J, leaving 11 bases between. This CDR3 region has 14 residues. The CDR3 sequence is CASSLVGAENEQFF. CDR3 in DNA: TGTGCCAGCAGCTTAGTGGGGGCTGAGAATGAGCAGTTCTTC.

Remarks on this clonotype: A much larger clonotype is one base distant, so this may be a read error. The CDR3 sequence: CASSHDPDEQYF. The CDR3 DNA is TGTGCCAGCTCCCACGACCCAGATGAGCAGTACTTC. J is TRBJ2-1 and V is TRBV18; unclear D gene. The DNA end favors TRBJ2-7, so the J call may be wrong. The CDR3 covers 12 residues. Germline V gene data show CDR1 as KGHSH and CDR2 as LQKENI.

The chain has TRBV7-9 and TRBJ2-1; 10 bases are shared with TRBD2. The CDR3 contains 14 residues. CDR1 is SEHNR and CDR2 is FQNEAQ in the germline V gene (reference sequence). Losses at the gene ends were 4 bases for V and 7 bases for J; bases not matched to a gene: 4. Written as DNA, the CDR3 is TGTGCCAGCAGCTCGGGACTAGCGCTAAATGAGCAGTTCTTC. The encoded protein is CASSSGLALNEQFF.

CDR3 amino acids: CASSFRTGSNEQFF. The CDR3 nucleotides are TGTGCCAGCAGTTTCCGGACAGGGTCGAATGAGCAGTTCTTC. This sequence joins TRBV6-5 and TRBJ2-1; 8 bases line up with TRBD1. Germline-derived CDR1 and CDR2 are MNHEY and SVGAGI. This CDR3 region has 14 residues. V dropped 4 bases and J dropped 7; count of bases not matched to a gene: 6.

This clonotype occurred many times. This chain links TRBV5-8 with TRBJ1-1, with D perhaps matching TRBD1 (6 bases). CDR3 length equals 16 residues. CDR1 is SGHTS and CDR2 is YDEGEE in the germline V gene. Between the trimmed V and J ends, which lost 5 bases and 3 bases, there was a span of 20 bases. CDR3 residues: CASSSGRGRMDTEAFF. The CDR3, as DNA: TGTGCCAGCAGTTCTGGCCGGGGGCGCATGGACACTGAAGCTTTCTTT. Variable domain in full (rest from reference TRBV5-8 and TRBJ1-1): EAGVTQSPTHLIKTRGQQATLRCSPISGHTSVYWYQQALGLGLQFLLWYDEGEERNRGNFPPRFSGRQFPNYSSELNVNALELEDSALYLCASSSGRGRMDTEAFFGQGTRLTVV.

This clonotype has at least ten counts. The chain recombines TRBV28 with TRBJ1-2; weak D call: TRBD1 (5 bases). The CDR3 runs 16 residues. CDR1 is MDHEN, CDR2 SYDVKM, per germline. Trimming pared 7 bases from V and 5 bases from J, leaving 23 bases between. The CDR3 region is CASTPSGRGVVYGYTF. The CDR3 DNA reads as TGTGCCAGCACCCCAAGTGGGAGGGGAGTAGTTTATGGCTACACCTTC.

The CDR3 DNA is TGTGCCAGTAGTATTGGCAGGCCCTATGGCTACACCTTC. Its translation: CASSIGRPYGYTF. The J gene is TRBJ1-2, the V gene TRBV19; D gene unclear. Looked up from germline, CDR1 is LNHDA and CDR2 is SQIVND (reference sequence). This CDR3 comprises 13 residues. V was clipped by 3 bases and J by 4 bases, with 9 bases between them.

This clonotype showed up just a few times. This chain connects TRBV29-1 to TRBJ2-7, with TRBD2 matching 11 bases. The CDR3 extends over 13 amino acids. Per germline, CDR1 SQVTM and CDR2 ANQGSEA. After removal of 5 bases from V and 4 bases from J, the junction contained 4 bases not matched to a gene. CDR3 DNA sequence: TGCAGCGTTAAGGGACTAGCGGTTTACGAGCAGTACTTC. This gives the protein CSVKGLAVYEQYF.